A selection of T cell receptor beta chains follows, all from one sample in a study of T cell responses to AZD1222 COVID-19 vaccine. Repertoires were generated with immunoSEQ multiplex PCR, while TCRdb's copy carries only in-frame clones and drops some. The sample carries some 94,000 clones, roughly nine tenths recorded once. The sequenced sample was peripheral blood, obtained on day 0 of AZD1222 vaccination. The origin of the receptors is an adult in good health. Each CDR3 is given with its conserved first and last residue. Each record gives: CDR3 length, J gene, clone size, D gene, V gene, CDR3 DNA, CDR3 protein. The D gene is left open where the match is weak. Only some rows state a clone size, as once, few, many or a class for expanded clones.

17	TRBJ2-1	-	TRBD2	TRBV2	TGTGCCAGCAGTGAACTAGCGGGGACGGTTTTCTACAATGAGCAGTTCTTC	CASSELAGTVFYNEQFF
13	TRBJ2-2	once	-	TRBV6-5	TGTGCCAGCAGTTACGCGGCGACCGGGGAGCTGTTTTTT	CASSYAATGELFF
15	TRBJ1-1	-	-	TRBV18	TGTGCCAGCTCACCACCTGGGGGAGGGAGGACTGAAGCTTTCTTT	CASSPPGGGRTEAFF
14	TRBJ2-2	-	-	TRBV11-3	TGTGCCAGCAGGACAGCACCGAACACCGGGGAGCTGTTTTTT	CASRTAPNTGELFF
14	TRBJ1-6	-	TRBD1	TRBV6-6	TGTGCCAGCACCACGGGACAGGGGAATTCACCCCTCCACTTT	CASTTGQGNSPLHF
13	TRBJ2-1	-	-	TRBV7-9	TGTGCCAGCAGCTTTTTCACCGGGATTCGGCAGTTCTTC	CASSFFTGIRQFF
14	TRBJ1-6	-	TRBD1	TRBV4-3	TGCGCCAGCAGCCGAGACAGGGCGGTTTCACCCCTCCACTTT	CASSRDRAVSPLHF
13	TRBJ2-1	-	-	TRBV6-6	TGTGCCAGCAGTTACTTAGCGGCTGATGAGCAGTTCTTC	CASSYLAADEQFF
15	TRBJ1-6	-	-	TRBV11-1	TGTGCCAGCAGCCCCCGGGGGTTCGCAAATTCACCCCTCCACTTT	CASSPRGFANSPLHF
14	TRBJ1-4	-	-	TRBV9	TGTGCCAGCAGCCCGGGGACGGTCGGAGAAAAACTGTTTTTT	CASSPGTVGEKLFF
12	TRBJ2-6	-	-	TRBV6-5	TGTGCCAGCAAGACAGGGGCCAACGTCCTGACTTTC	CASKTGANVLTF
14	TRBJ2-3	-	TRBD2	TRBV24-1	TGTGCCACCGAAAGCGGGGGGGGCACAGATACGCAGTATTTT	CATESGGGTDTQYF
19	TRBJ1-5	-	TRBD1	TRBV6-2/TRBV6-3	TGTGCCAGCAGTTACTCGGGACAGGGGGTTCTCAATAGCAATCAGCCCCAGCATTTT	CASSYSGQGVLNSNQPQHF
14	TRBJ2-3	once	-	TRBV7-9	TGTGCCAGCAGCTTAGCGGGGGGCGCAGATACGCAGTATTTT	CASSLAGGADTQYF
13	TRBJ1-1	-	-	TRBV10-3	TGTGCCACCCCTGGAGGGATGAACACTGAAGCTTTCTTT	CATPGGMNTEAFF
16	TRBJ1-4	-	-	TRBV12-5	TGTGCTAGTGGTTTGGTACCACACAGGGAGGCCTCAAAACTGTTTTTT	CASGLVPHREASKLFF
18	TRBJ2-1	-	TRBD2	TRBV6-2/TRBV6-3	TGTGCCAGCAGTTACTCGGGACTAGCGGGAAGCTCCTACAATGAGCAGTTCTTC	CASSYSGLAGSSYNEQFF
14	TRBJ2-7	-	TRBD1	TRBV5-1	TGCGCCAGCAGCCCTGGGACAGGGGACTACGAGCAGTACTTC	CASSPGTGDYEQYF
12	TRBJ1-4	-	-	TRBV19	TGTGCCAGTAGTAGTAGACAGGTCGAACTGTTTTTT	CASSSRQVELFF